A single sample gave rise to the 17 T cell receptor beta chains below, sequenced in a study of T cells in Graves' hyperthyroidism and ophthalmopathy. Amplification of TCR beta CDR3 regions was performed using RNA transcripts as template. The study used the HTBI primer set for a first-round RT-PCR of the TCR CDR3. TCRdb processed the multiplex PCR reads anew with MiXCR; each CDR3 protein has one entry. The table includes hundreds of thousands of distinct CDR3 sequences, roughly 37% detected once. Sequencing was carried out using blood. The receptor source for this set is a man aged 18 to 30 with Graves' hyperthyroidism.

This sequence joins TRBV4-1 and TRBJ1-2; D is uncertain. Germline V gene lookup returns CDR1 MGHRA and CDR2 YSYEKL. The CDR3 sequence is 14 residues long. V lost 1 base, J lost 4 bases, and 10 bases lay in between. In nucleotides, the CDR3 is TGCGCCAGCAGCCAAGCGTCAGGAACCTATGGCTACACCTTC. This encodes CASSQASGTYGYTF.

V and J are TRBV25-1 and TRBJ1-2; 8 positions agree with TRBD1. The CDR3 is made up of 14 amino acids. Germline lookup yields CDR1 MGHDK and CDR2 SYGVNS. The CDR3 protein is CASGLGGQGYGYTF. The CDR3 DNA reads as TGTGCTAGTGGTTTGGGAGGACAGGGTTATGGCTACACCTTC.

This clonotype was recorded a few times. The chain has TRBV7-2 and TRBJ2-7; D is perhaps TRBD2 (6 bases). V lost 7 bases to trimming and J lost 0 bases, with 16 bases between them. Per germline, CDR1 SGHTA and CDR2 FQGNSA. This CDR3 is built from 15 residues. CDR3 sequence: CASTQAGRLSYEQYF. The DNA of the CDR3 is TGTGCCAGCACCCAGGCGGGGCGCCTCTCCTACGAGCAGTACTTC.

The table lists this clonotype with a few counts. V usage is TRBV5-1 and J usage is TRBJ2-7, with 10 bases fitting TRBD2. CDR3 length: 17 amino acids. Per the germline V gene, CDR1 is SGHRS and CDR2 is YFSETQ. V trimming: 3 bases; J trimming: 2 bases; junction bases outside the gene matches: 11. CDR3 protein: CASSYDSLAGRTYEQYF. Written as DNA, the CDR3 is TGCGCCAGCAGCTACGACTCACTAGCGGGGAGAACCTACGAGCAGTACTTC.

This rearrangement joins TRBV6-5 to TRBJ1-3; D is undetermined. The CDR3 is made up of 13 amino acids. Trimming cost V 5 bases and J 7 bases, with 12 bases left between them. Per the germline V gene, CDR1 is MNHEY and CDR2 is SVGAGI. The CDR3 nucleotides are TGTGCCAGCAGTACGCCGGGCTTGAACACCATATATTTT. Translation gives CASSTPGLNTIYF.

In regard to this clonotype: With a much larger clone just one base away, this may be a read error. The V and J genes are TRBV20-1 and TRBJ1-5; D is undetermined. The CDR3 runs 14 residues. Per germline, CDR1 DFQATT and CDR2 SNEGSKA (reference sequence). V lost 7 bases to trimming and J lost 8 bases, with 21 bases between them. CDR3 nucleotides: TGCAGTGTTAGTGGGCAGTTGGGCGAAAAGCCCCAGCATTTT. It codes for CSVSGQLGEKPQHF.

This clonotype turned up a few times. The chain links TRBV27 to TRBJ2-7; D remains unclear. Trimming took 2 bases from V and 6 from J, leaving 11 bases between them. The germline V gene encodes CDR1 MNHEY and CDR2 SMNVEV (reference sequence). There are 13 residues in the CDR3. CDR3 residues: CASSLTRSLEQYF. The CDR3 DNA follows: TGTGCCAGCAGTTTAACAAGGAGCCTCGAGCAGTACTTC.

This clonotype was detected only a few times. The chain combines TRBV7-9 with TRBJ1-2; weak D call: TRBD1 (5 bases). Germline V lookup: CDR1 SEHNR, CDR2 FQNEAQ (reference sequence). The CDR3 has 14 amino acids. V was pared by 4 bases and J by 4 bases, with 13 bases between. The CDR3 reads CASSSMGGTYGYTF. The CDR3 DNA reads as TGTGCCAGCAGCTCCATGGGGGGGACCTATGGCTACACCTTC. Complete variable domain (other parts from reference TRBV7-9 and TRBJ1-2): DTGVSQNPRHKITKRGQNVTFRCDPISEHNRLYWYRQTLGQGPEFLTYFQNEAQLEKSRLLSDRFSAERPKGSFSTLEIQRTEQGDSAMYLCASSSMGGTYGYTFGSGTRLTVV.

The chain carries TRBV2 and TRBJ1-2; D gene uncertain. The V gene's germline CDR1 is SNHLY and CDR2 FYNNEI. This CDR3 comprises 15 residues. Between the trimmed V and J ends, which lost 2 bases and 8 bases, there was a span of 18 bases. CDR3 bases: TGTGCCAGCAGTGAACGGCAACCGGGATTGGTCGGCTACACCTTC. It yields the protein CASSERQPGLVGYTF. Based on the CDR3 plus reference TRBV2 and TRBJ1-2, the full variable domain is EPEVTQTPSHQVTQMGQEVILRCVPISNHLYFYWYRQILGQKVEFLVSFYNNEISEKSEIFDDQFSVERPDGSNFTLKIRSTKLEDSAMYFCASSERQPGLVGYTFGSGTRLTVV.

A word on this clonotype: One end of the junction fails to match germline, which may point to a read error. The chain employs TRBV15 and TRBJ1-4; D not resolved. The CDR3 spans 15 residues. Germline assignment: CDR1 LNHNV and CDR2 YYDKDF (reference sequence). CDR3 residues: CATSREDPKGEKLLF. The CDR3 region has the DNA TGCGCCACCAGCAGAGAAGACCCGAAGGGCGAAAAACTGCTTTTT.

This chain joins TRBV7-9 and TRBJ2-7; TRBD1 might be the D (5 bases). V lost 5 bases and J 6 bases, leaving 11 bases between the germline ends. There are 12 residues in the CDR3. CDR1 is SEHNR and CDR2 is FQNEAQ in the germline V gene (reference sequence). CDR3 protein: CASSTLGLEQYF. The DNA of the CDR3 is TGTGCCAGCAGCACTTTGGGGCTCGAGCAGTACTTC.

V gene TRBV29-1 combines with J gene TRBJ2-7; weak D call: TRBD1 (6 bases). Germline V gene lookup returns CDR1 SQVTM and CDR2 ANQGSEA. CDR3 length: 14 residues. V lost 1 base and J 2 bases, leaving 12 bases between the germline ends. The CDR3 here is CSVEGQGSTYEQYF. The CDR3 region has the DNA TGCAGCGTTGAAGGGCAGGGGAGTACCTACGAGCAGTACTTC.

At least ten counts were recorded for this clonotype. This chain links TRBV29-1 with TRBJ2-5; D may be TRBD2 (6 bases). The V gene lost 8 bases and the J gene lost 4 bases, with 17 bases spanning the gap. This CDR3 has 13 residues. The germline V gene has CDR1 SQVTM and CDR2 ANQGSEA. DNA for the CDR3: TGCAGCTCCTGGGGGAGGAGGGGAGAGACCCAGTACTTC. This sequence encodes CSSWGRRGETQYF.

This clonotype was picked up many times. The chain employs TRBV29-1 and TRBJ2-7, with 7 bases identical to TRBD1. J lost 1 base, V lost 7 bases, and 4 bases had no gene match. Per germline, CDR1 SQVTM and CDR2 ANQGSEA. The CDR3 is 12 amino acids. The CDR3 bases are TGCAGCGCCCTGACAGGGTCCTACGAGCAGTACTTC. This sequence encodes CSALTGSYEQYF.

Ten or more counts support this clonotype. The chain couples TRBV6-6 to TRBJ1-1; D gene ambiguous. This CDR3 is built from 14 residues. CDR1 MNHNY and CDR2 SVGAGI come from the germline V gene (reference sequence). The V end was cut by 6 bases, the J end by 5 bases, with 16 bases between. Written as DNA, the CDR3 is TGTGCCAGCAGCGAAGCCCGGGGAGGGACTGAAGCTTTCTTT. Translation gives CASSEARGGTEAFF.

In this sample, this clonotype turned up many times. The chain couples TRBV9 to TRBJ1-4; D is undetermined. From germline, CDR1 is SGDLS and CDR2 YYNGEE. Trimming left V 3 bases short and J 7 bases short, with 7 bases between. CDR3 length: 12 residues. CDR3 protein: CASSASPEKLFF. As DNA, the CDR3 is TGTGCCAGCAGCGCTTCCCCTGAAAAACTGTTTTTT.

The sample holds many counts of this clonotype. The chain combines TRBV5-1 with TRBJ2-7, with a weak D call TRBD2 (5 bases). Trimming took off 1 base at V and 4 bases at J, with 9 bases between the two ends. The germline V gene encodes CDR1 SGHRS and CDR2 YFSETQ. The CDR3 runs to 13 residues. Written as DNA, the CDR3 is TGCGCCAGCAGCTTGTACCGGGATTACGAGCAGTACTTC. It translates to CASSLYRDYEQYF.